The sequence of this T cell receptor (beta chain) was determined in a study of blood T cell repertoires in COVID-19. Study-level background: Sites in the United States, Italy and Spain provided acute and convalescent COVID-19 samples. The analysed material was cDNA or gDNA that came from T cells, B-cell-depleted T cells, or PBMCs.

V was trimmed by 5 bases and J by 0 bases, leaving 20 bases between them. CDR3 length: 18 residues. Per the germline V gene, CDR1 is LNHNV and CDR2 is YYDKDF (reference sequence). Study processing details: For nucleated cells, counts were estimated from reference gene primer amplification. The table came from immunoSEQ multiplex PCR; TCRdb's copy has only in-frame clones and leaves some out. Clone size and the V and J calls come from that table; the DNA yielded D and trimming. The table records 50,000 to 80,000 clones, approximately 86% of them present only once. The sequenced sample consisted of peripheral blood. V and J are TRBV15 and TRBJ1-5, with D tentatively TRBD1 (6 bases). The sequence came from a man aged 45-60 years with active COVID-19. For the CDR3, the DNA is TGTGCCACCAGCCGGGGAGGGGGACGGTCTCATAGCAATCAGCCCCAGCATTTT. It encodes CATSRGGGRSHSNQPQHF.